These 5 T cell receptor beta chains were sequenced from one sample in a study of OX40 agonist ivuxolimab in advanced cancers. TCRdb's table, derived via immunoSEQ multiplex PCR, lists solely in-frame clones and lacks some. The sample contains tens of thousands of clones, roughly 83% of which appear only once. The sample was CD4+ or CD8+ T cells sorted from blood, taken in a trial of the OX40 agonist ivuxolimab. The receptor set was obtained from an adult with an advanced solid tumor such as melanoma, head and neck, liver or kidney cancer.

The genes are TRBV18 and TRBJ1-3, with D tentatively TRBD1 (6 bases). Trimming stripped 4 bases from V and 0 bases from J, with 22 bases between. Germline V gene sequence: CDR1 KGHSH, CDR2 LQKENI. The CDR3 contains 19 residues. CDR3 sequence reads: CASSRPPRDRSYSGNTIYF. In DNA, the CDR3 is TGTGCCAGCTCACGTCCCCCTAGAGACAGGTCCTACTCTGGAAACACCATATATTTT.

V gene TRBV6-1 combines with J gene TRBJ1-6, with D perhaps matching TRBD1 (6 bases). Germline-derived CDR1 and CDR2 are MNHNS and SASEGT. The V end lost 7 bases, the J end lost 10 bases, and 17 bases lay between the germline ends. The CDR3 sequence is 14 residues long. In DNA, the CDR3 is TGTGCCAGCACCCAGCGACCAGGGGAATCACCCCTCCACTTT. Translated: CASTQRPGESPLHF.

This clone was counted only a few times. The same CDR3 also results from other DNA sequences found in this sample. V and J are TRBV6-6 and TRBJ1-1, with D unresolved. The germline CDR1 and CDR2 sequences are MNHNY and SVGAGI (reference sequence). V was trimmed by 2 bases and J by 1 base, leaving 5 bases between them. The CDR3 loop spans 13 amino acids. This chain's CDR3 is CASSYGENTEAFF. In nucleotides, the CDR3 is TGTGCCAGCAGTTACGGAGAGAACACTGAAGCTTTCTTT.

This chain connects TRBV5-4 to TRBJ1-5; D perhaps matches TRBD1 (6 bases). CDR1 is SGHNT and CDR2 is YYREEE in the germline V gene (reference sequence). V shed 0 bases and J shed 5 bases, with 12 bases lying between them. The CDR3 covers 15 residues. DNA of the CDR3: TGTGCCAGCAGCTTGGAGGCAGGGGAGCATCAGCCCCAGCATTTT. This translates into CASSLEAGEHQPQHF.

The chain carries TRBV7-9 and TRBJ1-2; 7 bases are a match to TRBD1. The CDR3 contains 13 residues. The trim removed 3 bases at V and 7 bases at J, leaving 5 bases unmatched. Germline V gene sequence: CDR1 SEHNR, CDR2 FQNEAQ (reference sequence). CDR3 sequence: CASSFPTGSGYTF. The DNA of the CDR3 is TGTGCCAGCAGCTTTCCGACAGGGAGTGGCTACACCTTC.